This record covers a single T cell receptor (beta chain). The table came from immunoSEQ multiplex PCR; TCRdb's copy has only in-frame clones and leaves some out. Of over 110,000 clones in the sample, around 87% were seen once. This entry comes from a study of cytomegalovirus exposure and HLA in healthy donors. Unmatched junction bases numbered 8, after V lost 4 bases and J lost 4 bases. The CDR3 is made up of 15 amino acids. Germline CDR1 MNHEY, CDR2 SMNVEV (reference sequence). The source of this sequence is a man aged 18 to 30 in good health and CMV-seropositive. V usage is TRBV27 and J usage is TRBJ2-7, with 9 positions matching TRBD1. The sequencing sample was made of PBMCs. CDR3 in DNA: TGTGCCAGCAGTTCCGTGGGGACAGGGAGGTACGAGCAGTACTTC. Its protein product is CASSSVGTGRYEQYF.